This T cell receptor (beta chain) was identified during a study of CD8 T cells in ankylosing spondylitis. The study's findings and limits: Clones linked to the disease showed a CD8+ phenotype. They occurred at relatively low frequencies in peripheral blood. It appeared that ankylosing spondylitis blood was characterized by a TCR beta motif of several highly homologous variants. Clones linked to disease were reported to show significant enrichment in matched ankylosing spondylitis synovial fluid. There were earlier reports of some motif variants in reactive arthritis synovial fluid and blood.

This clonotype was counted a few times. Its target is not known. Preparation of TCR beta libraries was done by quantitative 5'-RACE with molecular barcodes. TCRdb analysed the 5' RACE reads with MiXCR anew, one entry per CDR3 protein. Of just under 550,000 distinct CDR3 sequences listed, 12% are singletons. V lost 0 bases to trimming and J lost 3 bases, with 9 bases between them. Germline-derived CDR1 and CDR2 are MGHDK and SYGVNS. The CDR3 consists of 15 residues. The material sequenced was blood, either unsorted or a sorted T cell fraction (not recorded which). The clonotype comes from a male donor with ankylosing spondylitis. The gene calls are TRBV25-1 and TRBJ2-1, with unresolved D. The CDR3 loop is CASSEYSHRYNEQFF. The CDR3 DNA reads TGTGCCAGCAGTGAATATAGCCATCGCTACAATGAGCAGTTCTTC.